Below, 31 T cell receptor beta chains from the same sample are listed, as sequenced in a study of siplizumab effects on memory and regulatory T cells. Using immunoSEQ multiplex PCR, the repertoire was profiled, and TCRdb retains in-frame clones only, with some absent. The sample lists approximately 100,000 clones, over 85% occurring once. The sample was non-Treg CD4+ T cells sorted from blood. These receptor sequences come from a human donor in good health.

This sequence joins TRBV18 and TRBJ2-7; 8 bases are shared with TRBD1. This CDR3 has 14 residues. CDR1 KGHSH and CDR2 LQKENI come from the germline V gene. Germline trimming cut 2 bases from V and 2 bases from J; bases unmatched to any gene: 2. The CDR3 region is CASSPSDRAYEQYF. The CDR3 coding sequence is TGTGCCAGCTCACCATCGGACAGGGCCTACGAGCAGTACTTC.

The gene calls are TRBV5-5 and TRBJ1-2; D is ambiguous. This CDR3 spans 14 amino acids. The germline CDR1 and CDR2 sequences are SGHKS and YYEKEE (reference sequence). V was trimmed by 0 bases and J by 7 bases, leaving 13 bases between them. As DNA, the CDR3 is TGTGCCAGCAGCTTGGGAATGACTGGATTTGGCTACACCTTC. Translation gives CASSLGMTGFGYTF.

The chain employs TRBV7-9 and TRBJ1-2, with TRBD1 as a possible D gene (6 bases). This CDR3 has 14 amino acids. Germline lookup yields CDR1 SEHNR and CDR2 FQNEAQ (reference sequence). The V gene lost 4 bases and the J gene lost 6 bases, with 15 bases spanning the gap. This CDR3 reads CASSSEGGGNGYTF. The DNA of the CDR3 is TGTGCCAGCAGCTCCGAGGGGGGGGGCAATGGCTACACCTTC.

This clone was counted once. The V gene is TRBV4-2, the J gene TRBJ2-7; 7 nucleotides match TRBD1. V shed 2 bases, J shed 7 bases, and the junction held 11 bases outside the gene matches. The CDR3 consists of 15 residues. The V gene's germline CDR1 is LGHNA and CDR2 YNFKEQ. The CDR3 DNA reads TGTGCCAGCAGCCAACAAGGGGGCCTCCTAAGGGAGCAGTACTTC. Amino acid sequence: CASSQQGGLLREQYF.

V usage is TRBV9 and J usage is TRBJ2-2; D remains unclear. Germline V gene sequence: CDR1 SGDLS, CDR2 YYNGEE. The CDR3 consists of 14 residues. V shed 3 bases and J shed 4 bases, with 10 bases lying between them. For the CDR3, the DNA is TGTGCCAGCAGCGCGCAGGCACCCACCGGGGAGCTGTTTTTT. Encoded protein: CASSAQAPTGELFF. The full variable domain, rest sourced from reference TRBV9 and TRBJ2-2, is DSGVTQTPKHLITATGQRVTLRCSPRSGDLSVYWYQQSLDQGLQFLIQYYNGEERAKGNILERFSAQQFPDLHSELNLSSLELGDSALYFCASSAQAPTGELFFGEGSRLTVL.

The rearrangement links TRBV7-8 to TRBJ2-5, with D perhaps being TRBD1 or TRBD2 (6 bases each). V was clipped by 6 bases and J by 5 bases, with 16 bases between them. The CDR3 runs 14 residues. Germline CDR1 is SGHVS and CDR2 is FQNEAQ. The CDR3: CASRRPIGGETQYF. The CDR3 nucleotides read TGTGCCAGCAGAAGACCGATAGGGGGGGAGACCCAGTACTTC.

This rearrangement joins TRBV2 to TRBJ2-4; the match to TRBD2 covers 9 bases. Germline CDR1 and CDR2: SNHLY and FYNNEI. The CDR3 runs 17 residues. V shed 5 bases, J shed 3 bases, and the junction held 11 bases outside the gene matches. The CDR3 nucleotides read TGTGCCAGCAGTCTACGGTCGGTAGCGGGGGACAAAAACATTCAGTACTTC. Residues: CASSLRSVAGDKNIQYF.

This rearrangement joins TRBV2 to TRBJ1-5, with D unclear. The CDR3 covers 15 residues. The germline CDR1 and CDR2 sequences are SNHLY and FYNNEI. Trimming shortened V by 2 bases and J by 4 bases, and 12 bases separated the two germline ends. DNA for the CDR3: TGTGCCAGCAGTGAATTCTGGGGTGGGAATCAGCCCCAGCATTTT. It yields the protein CASSEFWGGNQPQHF.

The rearrangement links TRBV11-2 to TRBJ2-5; no reliable D call. V lost 5 bases and J lost 4, with 11 bases in between. Germline CDR1 and CDR2: SGHAT and FQNNGV. CDR3 length: 13 residues. The CDR3 coding sequence is TGTGCCAGCAGCGAATCACCTGGAGAGACCCAGTACTTC. It yields the protein CASSESPGETQYF. Based on the CDR3 plus reference TRBV11-2 and TRBJ2-5, the full variable domain is EAGVAQSPRYKIIEKRQSVAFWCNPISGHATLYWYQQILGQGPKLLIQFQNNGVVDDSQLPKDRFSAERLKGVDSTLKIQPAKLEDSAVYLCASSESPGETQYFGPGTRLLVL.

CDR3 protein: CASSQDRKGTVGYTF. In DNA form, the CDR3 reads TGCGCCAGCAGCCAAGATCGAAAGGGAACTGTTGGCTACACCTTC. The rearrangement uses TRBV4-3 and TRBJ1-2; D ambiguous. Germline V lookup: CDR1 LGHNA, CDR2 YSLEER. The CDR3 runs to 15 residues. The V and J ends lost 0 bases and 7 bases respectively, with 15 bases between them.

The chain joins TRBV5-1 to TRBJ2-5; 7 nucleotides line up with TRBD1. V lost 1 base to trimming and J lost 4 bases; unmatched junction nucleotides: 1. Germline lookup yields CDR1 SGHRS and CDR2 YFSETQ. The CDR3 runs 13 residues. The CDR3 reads CASSLTGAETQYF. The CDR3 nucleotides read TGCGCCAGCAGCTTGACAGGGGCAGAGACCCAGTACTTC.

The genes are TRBV27 and TRBJ1-6; D possibly corresponds to TRBD1 (6 bases). Germline assignment: CDR1 MNHEY and CDR2 SMNVEV (reference sequence). The CDR3 runs to 16 residues. With 1 base removed from V and 6 bases from J, the gap between germline ends came to 13 bases. In DNA, the CDR3 is TGTGCCAGCAGTTTATTTCCCGGGACAATTAATTCACCCCTCCACTTT. Protein: CASSLFPGTINSPLHF.

This chain uses TRBV7-2 with TRBJ1-2; D is ambiguous. From germline, CDR1 is SGHTA and CDR2 FQGNSA. The V end lost 6 bases, the J end lost 8 bases, and 10 bases lay between the germline ends. This CDR3 region has 11 residues. The CDR3 loop reads CASSKTLGYTF. The CDR3 nucleotides read TGTGCCAGCAGTAAAACCCTGGGCTACACCTTC.

J is TRBJ1-2 and V is TRBV15; D uncertain. The V end was cut by 1 base, the J end by 4 bases, with 10 bases between. This CDR3 is built from 14 residues. Per germline, CDR1 LNHNV and CDR2 YYDKDF (reference sequence). CDR3 bases: TGTGCCACCAGCAGAGGCGGGGATAGCTATGGCTACACCTTC. It translates to CATSRGGDSYGYTF.

V is TRBV18 and J is TRBJ2-5; 7 nucleotides agree with TRBD1. Germline CDR1 reads KGHSH; CDR2 reads LQKENI. The CDR3 runs 18 residues. V was pared by 3 bases and J by 3 bases, with 16 bases of the junction left unmatched. This CDR3 reads CASSPSRRGRKDEETQYF. The CDR3 DNA reads TGTGCCAGCTCACCCAGTCGTAGGGGGCGCAAGGATGAAGAGACCCAGTACTTC.

The gene calls are TRBV6-6 and TRBJ2-7, with no clear D. Per the germline V gene, CDR1 is MNHNY and CDR2 is SVGAGI (reference sequence). V was clipped by 11 bases and J by 3 bases, with 23 bases between them. The CDR3 has 15 residues. CDR3 DNA sequence: TGTGCCGCCAGCAGTTATGTGGGCAGCCTCTACGAGCAGTACTTC. Translating gives CAASSYVGSLYEQYF.

Comments on this clone: The junction and the germline gene differ at one end; a read error may be behind it. This chain links TRBV7-3 with TRBJ2-3; a weak D match, TRBD2 (6 bases). Germline-derived CDR1 and CDR2 are SGHTA and FQGTGA. This CDR3 has 15 residues. Here the CDR3 DNA reads TGCGCCAGCAGCCAGTCCGGGACTTTAAGAGATACGCAGTATTTT. Amino acids: CASSQSGTLRDTQYF.

The CDR3 is CASSVEGRAEAFF. The CDR3 region has the DNA TGTGCCAGCAGCGTAGAAGGGAGGGCTGAAGCTTTCTTT. This chain uses TRBV9 with TRBJ1-1, with D uncertain. Deletions cut 0 bases from V and 6 bases from J, with 9 bases between. The CDR3 runs to 13 residues. CDR1 SGDLS and CDR2 YYNGEE come from the germline V gene.

V usage is TRBV9 and J usage is TRBJ2-3; no reliable D call. Trimming took off 0 bases at V and 1 base at J, with 9 bases between the two ends. CDR3 length: 15 residues. Germline CDR1 is SGDLS and CDR2 is YYNGEE. This CDR3 is CASSVDPPGTDTQYF. In DNA form, the CDR3 reads TGTGCCAGCAGCGTAGACCCTCCCGGCACAGATACGCAGTATTTT. The variable domain in full, completed from reference TRBV9 and TRBJ2-3, reads DSGVTQTPKHLITATGQRVTLRCSPRSGDLSVYWYQQSLDQGLQFLIQYYNGEERAKGNILERFSAQQFPDLHSELNLSSLELGDSALYFCASSVDPPGTDTQYFGPGTRLTVL.

The chain combines TRBV6-4 with TRBJ2-7; 8 nucleotides match TRBD1. The CDR3 is 16 amino acids. From germline, CDR1 is MRHNA and CDR2 SNTAGT. J gave up 4 bases and V 7 bases, and 15 bases lay outside the gene matches. CDR3 sequence (DNA): TGTGCCAGCACCAACACCTACAGGGGGATAGAGTACGAGCAGTACTTC. Its translation is CASTNTYRGIEYEQYF.

The chain has TRBV20-1 and TRBJ1-2; D remains unclear. Germline loops: CDR1 DFQATT, CDR2 SNEGSKA (reference sequence). The CDR3 has 11 residues. Trimming removed 4 bases at V and 4 bases at J, with 7 bases between. The CDR3 DNA reads as TGCAGTGCTACGACCCGCTATGGCTACACCTTC. This translates into CSATTRYGYTF.

V gene TRBV29-1 combines with J gene TRBJ2-1, with D hard to call. CDR3 length: 10 residues. Germline loops: CDR1 SQVTM, CDR2 ANQGSEA. V dropped 4 bases and J dropped 7 bases, with 5 bases sitting between them. CDR3 sequence: CSVAVNEQFF. Written as DNA, the CDR3 is TGCAGCGTTGCGGTGAATGAGCAGTTCTTC.

The chain has TRBV11-3 and TRBJ2-5; either TRBD1 or TRBD2 may fit D (6 bases each). The CDR3 consists of 14 residues. V lost 1 base, J lost 4 bases, and 10 bases lay in between. Germline CDR1 reads SGHNT; CDR2 reads YENEEA. The DNA of the CDR3 is TGTGCCAGCAGCTTAGGTGGGGGGCGAGAGACCCAGTACTTC. Amino acid sequence: CASSLGGGRETQYF.

The chain links TRBV6-5 to TRBJ1-2; 7 bases match TRBD1. Trimming took 7 bases from V and 2 from J; bases not matched to a gene: 7. The germline V gene has CDR1 MNHEY and CDR2 SVGAGI. This CDR3 is 14 amino acids long. The CDR3 DNA reads TGTGCCAGCAACATACAGGGGTTCAACTATGGCTACACCTTC. This encodes CASNIQGFNYGYTF.

The gene calls are TRBV4-1 and TRBJ2-5; D remains unclear. CDR3 size: 14 residues. The V gene's germline CDR1 is MGHRA and CDR2 YSYEKL. Between the trimmed V and J ends, which lost 1 base and 5 bases, there was a span of 11 bases. The CDR3 DNA sequence: TGCGCCAGCAGCCAAGGGCAGGCTAGGGAGACCCAGTACTTC. Protein sequence: CASSQGQARETQYF.

The CDR3: CSGGVPLPYTF. The CDR3 coding sequence is TGCAGCGGTGGGGTTCCTCTCCCCTACACCTTC. This rearrangement joins TRBV29-1 to TRBJ1-2; no definite D call. This CDR3 has 11 residues. Germline V gene data show CDR1 as SQVTM and CDR2 as ANQGSEA. The V and J ends lost 7 bases and 10 bases respectively, with 16 bases between them.

This clone was found a few times. The V call is TRBV2, the J call TRBJ1-6; D remains unclear. The CDR3 runs to 13 residues. From germline, CDR1 is SNHLY and CDR2 FYNNEI. V was shortened by 5 bases and J by 10 bases, with 12 bases between the two germline ends. CDR3 sequence reads: CASSFGPGSPLHF. The DNA of the CDR3 is TGTGCCAGCAGTTTTGGGCCGGGGTCACCCCTCCACTTT.

This clone came up once. V is TRBV10-3 and J is TRBJ1-2; TRBD1 matches 9 bases. The germline V gene has CDR1 ENHRY and CDR2 SYGVKD. The CDR3 contains 18 residues. V shed 6 bases, J shed 1 base, and the junction held 15 bases outside the gene matches. CDR3 sequence: CAIRGARDRDSNNYGYTF. As DNA, the CDR3 is TGTGCCATCAGAGGAGCCCGGGACAGGGATTCAAATAACTATGGCTACACCTTC.

This clone was counted once. The chain combines TRBV4-2 with TRBJ1-4, with a possible D match to TRBD1 (5 bases). The CDR3 contains 23 residues. The V and J ends lost 0 bases and 0 bases respectively, with 29 bases between them. CDR1 is LGHNA, CDR2 YNFKEQ, per germline. DNA of the CDR3: TGTGCCAGCAGCCAAGAAAAGGTCCTGACTTGGGACCCGAAGGGTTCAACTAATGAAAAACTGTTTTTT. As protein: CASSQEKVLTWDPKGSTNEKLFF.

J is TRBJ2-6 and V is TRBV5-5; TRBD1 matches at 8 bases. The CDR3 spans 19 residues. V shed 6 bases, J shed 0 bases, and the junction held 14 bases outside the gene matches. The germline V gene encodes CDR1 SGHKS and CDR2 YYEKEE (reference sequence). This CDR3 is CASTFGRTGFTSGANVLTF. As DNA, the CDR3 is TGTGCCAGCACCTTCGGCCGGACAGGGTTCACCTCTGGGGCCAACGTCCTGACTTTC.

The V call is TRBV2, the J call TRBJ2-3, with 11 bases matching TRBD2. With 7 bases clipped from V and 8 bases from J, the junction kept 23 bases outside the gene matches. In germline, CDR1 is SNHLY, CDR2 FYNNEI. The CDR3 consists of 19 residues. The CDR3 loop reads CASIHRDRDPSGGPGTQYF. CDR3 sequence (DNA): TGTGCCAGCATCCACCGGGACAGGGACCCTAGCGGGGGGCCTGGTACGCAGTATTTT.